These T cell receptor beta chains were read from a single sample in a study of T cell repertoires in cytomegalovirus infection. Each CDR3 protein is one row after TCRdb ran MiXCR on the reads. The sample gives roughly 300,000 distinct CDR3 sequences, roughly 23% of which show up once; roughly 13% is in the top ten. The sequenced sample consisted of PBMCs. These receptors were collected from a human donor in good health (CMV status not recorded). Some clones in this sample may be carry-over from other donors' samples. Both conserved end residues are part of each CDR3. D genes are given only for firm matches. Part of the rows lack a size; the others show once, few, many or a class for expanded clones.

D | size | J | V | DNA | CDR3
- | many | TRBJ1-2 | TRBV6-2/TRBV6-3 | TGTGCCAGCAGTCCGTCGACTCCGAGAGGAAGTGGCTACACCTTC | CASSPSTPRGSGYTF
TRBD2 | few | TRBJ2-2 | TRBV5-6 | TGTGCCAGCAGCTGGGGACTAACGGGCGGGGAGCTGTTTTTT | CASSWGLTGGELFF
- | few | TRBJ2-5 | TRBV5-1 | TGCGCCAGCAGCTCCAGTAGCCCTCGAGGACAAGAGACCCAGTACTTC | CASSSSSPRGQETQYF
TRBD1 | few | TRBJ2-5 | TRBV29-1 | TGCAGCGTTAGGACCTGGACAGGCCAAGAGACCCAGTACTTC | CSVRTWTGQETQYF
- | - | TRBJ2-1 | TRBV6-8 | TGTGCCAGCAGCCGAGGAGCGGGCCGACGGGGTGAGCAGTTCTTC | CASSRGAGRRGEQFF
- | - | TRBJ1-1 | TRBV6-6 | TGTGCCAGCAGTTACGGGCGGGAAAAGTGGGTCTTGAACACTGAAGCTTTCTTT | CASSYGREKWVLNTEAFF
- | - | TRBJ2-5 | TRBV12-3/TRBV12-4 | TGTGCCAGCAGTTTAGGGCCTCGCCAGGAGACCCAGTACTTC | CASSLGPRQETQYF
- | - | TRBJ1-1 | TRBV4-1 | TGCGCCAGCACCACGACGGTGAAGCTATACACTGAAGCTTTCTTT | CASTTTVKLYTEAFF
- | few | TRBJ1-5 | TRBV11-2 | TGTGCCACGGGGGCATCCCCCAATCAGCCCCAGCATTTT | CATGASPNQPQHF
- | - | TRBJ2-4 | TRBV14 | TGTGCCAGCAGCCAAGAACGAAGGATTCTGTACTTC | CASSQERRILYF
TRBD2 | many | TRBJ2-1 | TRBV2 | TGTGCCAGCAGTGAAACGGGACTAGCGGGCACCCTTAGTTATGAGCAGTTCTTC | CASSETGLAGTLSYEQFF
- | once | TRBJ2-3 | TRBV20-1 | TGCAGTGCTAGAGCATACCGGGACCTAAGCACAGATACGCAGTATTTT | CSARAYRDLSTDTQYF